This T cell receptor (beta chain) was sequenced for a study of cytomegalovirus exposure and HLA in healthy donors (dated by TCRdb to 2016 to 2017). Context from the whole study: According to an earlier analysis of 587 of the donors, about 179 million T cells yielded 120 million or so unique TCR beta sequences and about 300 Gb of sequence data. In an earlier analysis of 587 of the donors, high-throughput TCR beta sequencing was used to judge whether each TCR beta V gene segment behaved as functional or pseudogenic. Of the roughly 400 genotyped donors, roughly 80% fell in the genetic ancestry cluster associated with self-reported Caucasian donors. Every discovery cohort repertoire had been produced on one sequencing platform. The number of typed donors differed by locus: about 620-640 for A, B, C, DRB1 and DQB1; 522 for DQA1; approximately 600 for DPA1; and around 450 for DPB1. To predict cytomegalovirus infection status, the study combined high-throughput TCR immunosequencing, statistical association of individual TCRs with disease status, and machine learning. HLA typing covered class I and class II loci at four-digit resolution. A separate validation cohort of roughly 130 different subjects was used in addition to the 666-subject first cohort. Using immunosequencing, the study profiled T cell repertoires from around 680 subjects and related those repertoires to cytomegalovirus serostatus. The study aimed to test whether signatures of past pathogen exposure could be identified by cataloging public T cell receptors. Among 300 to 500 genotyped donors of the cohort, an average of approximately 200,000 unique TCR beta nucleotide sequences was sequenced per donor, of which roughly 17% were non-productive. A later genetic analysis took genome-wide SNP genotypes for about 55% of the roughly 670 donors and used that subset as a discovery cohort. In a later analysis, previously published TCR beta repertoires from several hundred donors were re-analyzed and high-resolution HLA genotyping was added so that TCR occurrence patterns could be studied. An early release covering approximately 600 HLA-typed donors comprised 300 to 350 gigabases of sequencing data and tens of millions of unique TCR sequences. A handful of DR-DQ haplotypes were handled as single units for association and clustering because linkage in the cohort was strong. The later analysis used no new phenotypic data to find candidate immune exposures, relying instead on TCR beta sequences and their occurrence across donors. Donor age, sex, ethnicity and CMV serostatus were compiled together with the repertoire data. What the study reported, not specific to this receptor: In a later analysis, the rate of TCR association differed among HLA loci, with DRB1 alleles having the most associated TCRs and HLA-C alleles having the fewest. In the study, 164 TCR beta chains were listed as associated with cytomegalovirus. A further reported finding was that TCR beta sequences accurately predicted the HLA-A and HLA-B alleles for most subjects in the first cohort. Because counts were too low, seventeen rarely observed V segments, including chromosome 9 orphons, were left out of the earlier analysis of 587 of the donors. Most TCR sequences were seen in very few donors, while some public TCRs were found in many individuals. An earlier analysis of 450 to 750 of the donors showed that most TCR beta V segments appeared in productive rearrangements either about 87% or about 30% of the time, which broadly matched IMGT annotations. Because HLA typing was unavailable for some donors at each locus, only the typed subset was used in association tests. Immune exposure information for the cohort was limited to CMV serostatus. Linkage disequilibrium might explain the correlated functional status among segregating V segments, but an unknown experimental factor could not be ruled out. Roughly uniform sequencing depth across donors was assumed in presence/absence analyses, although this assumption may not hold. Several of the top co-occurrence clusters appeared to be linked to parvovirus B19, influenza, CMV and Epstein-Barr virus, according to a later analysis. In a later genetic analysis, fewer N-insertions in productive TCRs were reported among donors in an Asian-associated ancestry cluster than the roughly 700-donor mean. In this cohort, only TCR beta chains were sequenced, and detectable features were limited by the absence of alpha or paired-chain data. Most CMV-associated TCR beta chains appeared to be HLA-restricted in a later analysis, and the HLA associations seemed to be driven largely by CMV exposure. A group of highly shared sequence variants was considered likely to be a technical artifact of the sequencing pipeline. A later genetic analysis associated a missense DCLRE1C variant with V-gene and J-gene trimming of TCR beta chains, and an independent cohort replicated the association. According to the authors, the approach could potentially be generalized to other disease states and immunological phenotypes. The classifier was reported to diagnose cytomegalovirus status with high specificity and sensitivity in both the original and validation cohorts. A later analysis found that HLA-associated TCR beta chains were more clonally expanded and had lower generation probabilities than equally common non-associated chains. Three of the identified cytomegalovirus-associated TCR beta chains were confirmed in vitro to be specific for cytomegalovirus antigens. When HLA alleles, especially DR and DQ, strongly co-occurred, TCR associations were difficult to assign to individual alleles. At a false discovery rate of 0.05, a later analysis linked approximately 18,000 TCR beta sequences to specific HLA alleles.

The cohort comprised around 690 healthy bone marrow donors. At the time of sampling, every cohort member was nominally healthy, though immune exposures that went unrecorded were likely present. The donor tested CMV seronegative, placing the donor among the 300 to 400 seronegative members of the cohort. Each donor provided a peripheral blood sample, and peripheral blood mononuclear cells were used for TCR beta sequencing. The Qiagen DNeasy Blood Extraction Kit was used to extract genomic DNA from the blood cell samples. Libraries were prepared through the immunoSEQ multiplex PCR assay. For the multiplex PCR, a mixture combining 60 forward primers for TCR Vbeta segments and 13 reverse primers for TCR Jbeta segments was used. A multiplex PCR assay on genomic DNA amplified the CDR3 region of rearranged TCR beta genes. Amplified TCR beta libraries were sequenced as 87-base-pair reads on the Illumina HiSeq System. For the original study's pipeline: Across the roughly 600 repertoires, a later analysis counted tens of millions of unique TCR beta chains, some 11 million of which were shared by at least two donors. Raw reads were error-corrected and collapsed into unique sequences by a nearest-neighbor algorithm in which closely related sequences were merged to remove PCR and sequencing errors. V, D and J gene segments were assigned by aligning CDR3 sequences to IMGT reference sequences. For a sequence to be retained, a match of at least six nucleotides was required to both a V gene segment and a J gene segment. Rearrangements were classified as productive when the CDR3 lacked stop codons and remained in frame with V and J, and all other rearrangements were classified as non-productive. Following IMGT convention, CDR3 was defined as the stretch from the second conserved V-encoded cysteine up to the conserved J-encoded phenylalanine. Sequences without an unambiguous match to a single V gene segment were excluded from the earlier analysis of 587 of the donors. An earlier analysis of 550 to 650 of the donors classified V segments as functional when productive rearrangements were above 56.7% and as segregating when the standard deviation between donors was above 5%. A statistical classification framework was built for diagnosing cytomegalovirus status from the catalog of TCR beta chain sequences. In a later analysis, V and J genes were assigned by comparing TCR nucleotide sequences against IMGT/GENE-DB human TR gene sequences. Using the TCRdist pipeline, a later analysis assigned CDR3 sequences along with most-parsimonious VDJ recombination scenarios. In a later analysis, each TCR beta chain was defined by its CDR3 amino acid sequence together with its V-gene family, and reads lacking a unique V-gene family were excluded. As a way to deal with suspected cross-contamination and a sequencing artifact, a later analysis dropped 450 to 600 nucleotide sequences that were highly shared and had low generation probability. A later analysis calculated a clonal expansion index for each public chain from normalized within-repertoire ranks of inferred template counts. Generation probabilities in a later analysis came from a VDJ recombination model fitted to out-of-frame rearrangements, and those results were checked against IGoR. A later analysis scored TCR-TCR, TCR-HLA and TCR-CMV co-occurrence with hypergeometric tests, applying a repertoire-size bias correction to TCR pairs. In a later analysis, false discovery rates were estimated by permuting HLA or CMV assignments 20 times. In a later analysis, co-occurring TCRs were grouped using DBSCAN, with TCRdist sequence similarity added in when clustering inside HLA-allele-positive subsets. Repertoires with fewer than 30,000 or more than 120,000 public chains, plus five repertoires with anomalous nucleotide sharing, were excluded from co-occurrence clustering. TCRdb holds this immuneACCESS table with in-frame rearrangements only. Some clones are missing; in checked studies, unresolved V genes explain under half, and the rest has no known cause. Clone size and the V and J calls come from that table; the DNA yielded D and trimming. This sample is represented by around 120,000 clones; approximately 81% of them were singletons. The ten most abundant clones make up 0.7% of the sample.

Concerning this clone itself: Its antigen is unknown. Base qualities are not provided; no much larger clone lies one nucleotide away.

The origin of this receptor is a man aged 18 to 29 in good health and CMV-seronegative. The material sequenced was PBMCs.

The CDR3 region has the sequence CSVNQGAHGYTF. Read as DNA, the sequence is TGCAGCGTTAACCAGGGGGCGCATGGCTACACCTTC. The rearrangement combines TRBV29-1 with TRBJ1-2; TRBD1 agrees with 8 junctional bases. Ends trimmed: V by 5 bases, J by 6 bases; bases unmatched to a gene: 5. The CDR3 sequence holds 12 residues, the cysteine and phenylalanine included. Just the 36-base CDR3 DNA is kept, in frame starting at base 1. CDR1 SQVTM and CDR2 ANQGSEA were looked up in the germline V gene.